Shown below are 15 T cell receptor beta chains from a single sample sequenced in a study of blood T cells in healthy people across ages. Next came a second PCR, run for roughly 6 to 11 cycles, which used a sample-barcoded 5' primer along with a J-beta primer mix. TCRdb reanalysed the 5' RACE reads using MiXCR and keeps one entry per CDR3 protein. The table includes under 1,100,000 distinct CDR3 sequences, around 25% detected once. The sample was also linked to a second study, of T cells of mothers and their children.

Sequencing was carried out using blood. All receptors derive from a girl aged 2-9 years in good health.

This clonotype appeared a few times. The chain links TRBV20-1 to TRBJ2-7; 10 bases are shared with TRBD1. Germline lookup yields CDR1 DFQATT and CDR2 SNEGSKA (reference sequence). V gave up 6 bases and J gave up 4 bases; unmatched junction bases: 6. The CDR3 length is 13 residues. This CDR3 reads CSAETGGVYEQYF. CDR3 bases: TGCAGTGCAGAGACAGGGGGCGTTTACGAGCAGTACTTC.

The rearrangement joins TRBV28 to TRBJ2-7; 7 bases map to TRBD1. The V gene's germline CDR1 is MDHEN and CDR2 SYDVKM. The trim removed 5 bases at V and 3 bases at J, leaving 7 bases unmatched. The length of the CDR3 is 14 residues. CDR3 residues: CASSRRGGSYEQYF. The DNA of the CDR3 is TGTGCCAGCAGTCGCCGAGGGGGCAGCTACGAGCAGTACTTC.

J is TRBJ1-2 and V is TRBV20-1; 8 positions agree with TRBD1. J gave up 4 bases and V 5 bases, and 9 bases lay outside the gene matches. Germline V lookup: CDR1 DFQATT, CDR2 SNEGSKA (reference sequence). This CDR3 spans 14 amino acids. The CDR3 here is CSAWGQETGYGYTF. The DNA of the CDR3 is TGCAGTGCTTGGGGACAGGAAACGGGCTATGGCTACACCTTC.

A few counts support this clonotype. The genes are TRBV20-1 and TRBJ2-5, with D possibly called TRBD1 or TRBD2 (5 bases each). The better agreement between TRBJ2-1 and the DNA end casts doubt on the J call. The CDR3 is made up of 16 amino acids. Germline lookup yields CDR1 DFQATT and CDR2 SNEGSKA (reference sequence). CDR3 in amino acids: CSARDLGTNFYNEQFF. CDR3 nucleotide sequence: TGCAGTGCTAGAGATCTCGGGACCAACTTTTACAATGAGCAGTTCTTC.

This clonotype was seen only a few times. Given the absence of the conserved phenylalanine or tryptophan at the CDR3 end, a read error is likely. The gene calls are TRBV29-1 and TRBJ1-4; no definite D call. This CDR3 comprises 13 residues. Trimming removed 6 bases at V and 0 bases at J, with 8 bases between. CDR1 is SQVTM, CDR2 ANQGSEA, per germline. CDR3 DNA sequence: TGCAGCGTGCGGGCCTCAACTAATGAAAAACTGTTTTCT. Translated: CSVRASTNEKLFS.

The CDR3 here is CASSSLGVGNEQFF. In DNA form, the CDR3 reads TGCGCCAGCTCTTCTCTAGGGGTCGGGAATGAGCAGTTCTTC. The chain joins TRBV5-1 to TRBJ2-1; a weak D match, TRBD1 (5 bases). The CDR3 has 14 amino acids. The V end lost 7 bases, the J end lost 7 bases, and 18 bases lay between the germline ends. Germline CDR1 is SGHRS and CDR2 is YFSETQ.

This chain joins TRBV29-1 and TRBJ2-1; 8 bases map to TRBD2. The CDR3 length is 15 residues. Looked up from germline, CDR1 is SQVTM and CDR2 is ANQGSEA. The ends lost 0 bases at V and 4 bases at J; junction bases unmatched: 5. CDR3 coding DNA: TGCAGCGTTGAAGAAGAGAGCGGGGGTTACAATGAGCAGTTCTTC. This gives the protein CSVEEESGGYNEQFF.

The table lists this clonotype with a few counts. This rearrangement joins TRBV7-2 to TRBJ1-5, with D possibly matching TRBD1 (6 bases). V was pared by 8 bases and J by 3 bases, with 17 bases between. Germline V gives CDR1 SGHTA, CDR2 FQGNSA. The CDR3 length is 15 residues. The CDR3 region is CASGTEGGVNQPQHF. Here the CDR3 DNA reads TGTGCCAGCGGGACGGAGGGGGGGGTCAATCAGCCCCAGCATTTT. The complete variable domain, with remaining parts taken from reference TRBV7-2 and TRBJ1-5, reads GAGVSQSPSNKVTEKGKDVELRCDPISGHTALYWYRQSLGQGLEFLIYFQGNSAPDKSGLPSDRFSAERTGGSVSTLTIQRTQQEDSAVYLCASGTEGGVNQPQHFGDGTRLSIL.

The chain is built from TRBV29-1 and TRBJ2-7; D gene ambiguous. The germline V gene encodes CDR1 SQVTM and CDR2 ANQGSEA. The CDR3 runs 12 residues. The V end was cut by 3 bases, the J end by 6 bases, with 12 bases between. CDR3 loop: CSVEVDALEQYF. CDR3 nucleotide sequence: TGCAGCGTTGAGGTGGACGCCCTCGAGCAGTACTTC.

In nucleotides, the CDR3 is TGCGCCAGCAGTGAGGTGTTCGCAGGGATTCGTGAAAAACTGTTTTTT. Protein product: CASSEVFAGIREKLFF. This sequence joins TRBV10-2 and TRBJ1-4; D is perhaps TRBD1 (5 bases). With 2 bases removed from V and 7 bases from J, the gap between germline ends came to 17 bases. The V gene's germline CDR1 is WSHSY and CDR2 SAAADI. This CDR3 is built from 16 residues.

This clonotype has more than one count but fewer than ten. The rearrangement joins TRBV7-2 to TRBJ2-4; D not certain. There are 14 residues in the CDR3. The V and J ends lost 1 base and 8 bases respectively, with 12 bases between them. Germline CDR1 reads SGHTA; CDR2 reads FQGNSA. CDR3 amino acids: CASSLGPRGDIQYF. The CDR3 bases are TGTGCCAGCAGCTTAGGGCCCCGAGGTGACATTCAGTACTTC. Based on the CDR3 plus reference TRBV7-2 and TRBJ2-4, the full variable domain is GAGVSQSPSNKVTEKGKDVELRCDPISGHTALYWYRQSLGQGLEFLIYFQGNSAPDKSGLPSDRFSAERTGGSVSTLTIQRTQQEDSAVYLCASSLGPRGDIQYFGAGTRLSVL.

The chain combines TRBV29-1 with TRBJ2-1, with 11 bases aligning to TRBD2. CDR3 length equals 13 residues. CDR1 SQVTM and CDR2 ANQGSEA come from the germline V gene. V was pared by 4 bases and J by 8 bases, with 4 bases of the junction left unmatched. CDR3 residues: CSVGTSGWDEQFF. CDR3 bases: TGCAGCGTTGGGACTAGCGGGTGGGATGAGCAGTTCTTC.

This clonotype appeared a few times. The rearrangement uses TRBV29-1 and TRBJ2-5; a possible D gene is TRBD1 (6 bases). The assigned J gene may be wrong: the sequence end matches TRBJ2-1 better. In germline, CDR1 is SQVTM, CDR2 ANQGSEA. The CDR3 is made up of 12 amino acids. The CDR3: CSVKQGPNEQFF. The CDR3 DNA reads TGCAGCGTGAAACAGGGTCCCAATGAGCAGTTCTTC.

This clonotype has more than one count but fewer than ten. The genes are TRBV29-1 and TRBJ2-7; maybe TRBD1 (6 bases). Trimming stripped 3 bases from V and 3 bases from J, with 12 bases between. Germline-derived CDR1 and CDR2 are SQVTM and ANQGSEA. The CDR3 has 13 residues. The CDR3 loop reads CSVEGHPIYEQYF. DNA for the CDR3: TGCAGCGTTGAGGGACACCCGATCTACGAGCAGTACTTC.

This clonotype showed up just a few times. In nucleotides, the CDR3 is TGCGCCAGCAGTCGACGGGGAGGGGAATCCTACAATGAGCAGTTCTTC. It yields the protein CASSRRGGESYNEQFF. The chain combines TRBV10-2 with TRBJ2-1; 7 bases are shared with TRBD2. The CDR3 extends over 16 amino acids. From germline, CDR1 is WSHSY and CDR2 SAAADI. J was trimmed by 1 base and V by 5 bases; bases with no gene match: 8.